The 2 T cell receptor beta chains listed next were all sequenced from one sample in a study of Ad26.COV2.S vaccination and SARS-CoV-2 variants. Only in-frame clones appear in the TCRdb table, and some are missing; sequencing was by immunoSEQ multiplex PCR. The data contain hundreds of thousands of clones, around 90% of them singletons. Indicated treatment: around 19 received Ad26.COV2.S at low or high dose, single or two shots; roughly five received placebo; per-sample allocation not given. Samples came from day 63 after the first vaccine or placebo injection. Source: peripheral blood, taken in a trial of Ad26.COV2.S vaccine versus placebo. The receptors come from a person aged 18-60 years who received the Ad26.COV2.S COVID-19 vaccine or a placebo.

The V call is TRBV6-1, the J call TRBJ2-7, with 8 bases lining up with TRBD2. CDR1 is MNHNS, CDR2 SASEGT, per germline. This CDR3 spans 15 amino acids. V shed 0 bases, J shed 3 bases, and the junction held 4 bases outside the gene matches. Here the CDR3 DNA reads TGTGCCAGCAGTGAAGCTCACAGCGGGAGCTACGAGCAGTACTTC. Protein: CASSEAHSGSYEQYF.

The chain joins TRBV6-1 to TRBJ2-1, with TRBD2 matching 11 bases. Germline V gene lookup returns CDR1 MNHNS and CDR2 SASEGT. The ends lost 4 bases at V and 3 bases at J; junction bases unmatched: 5. This CDR3 is built from 16 residues. As DNA, the CDR3 is TGTGCCAGCAGTGTATCGACTAGCGGGATCTACAATGAGCAGTTCTTC. This gives the protein CASSVSTSGIYNEQFF.